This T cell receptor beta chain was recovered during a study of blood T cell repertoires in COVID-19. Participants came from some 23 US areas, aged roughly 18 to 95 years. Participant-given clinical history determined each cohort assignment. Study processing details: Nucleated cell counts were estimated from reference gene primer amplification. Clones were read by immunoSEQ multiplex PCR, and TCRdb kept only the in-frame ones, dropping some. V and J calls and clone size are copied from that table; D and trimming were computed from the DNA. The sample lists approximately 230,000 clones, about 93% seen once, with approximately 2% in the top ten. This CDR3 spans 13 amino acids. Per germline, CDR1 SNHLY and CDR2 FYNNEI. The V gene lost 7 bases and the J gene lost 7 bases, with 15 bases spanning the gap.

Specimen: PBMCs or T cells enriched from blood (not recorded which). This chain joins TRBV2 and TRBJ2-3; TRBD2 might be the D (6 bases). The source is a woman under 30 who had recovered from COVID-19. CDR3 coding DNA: TGTGCCAGCACCGGGGGATGGTCAAATACGCAGTATTTT. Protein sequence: CASTGGWSNTQYF.